The T cell receptor beta chain described here comes from a study of shared clonotypes between healthy human individuals. At the level of the study: Plates per donor: three CD4 naive, three CD4 memory, two CD8 naive, one CD8 memory.

Naive-designated CD8 cells lacked CD45RO, were positively enriched for CCR7, and omitted terminally differentiated effector memory CD45RA+ cells. All participating donors were Caucasian adults from Nashville, Tennessee. The CDR3 is 14 amino acids. The V gene lost 2 bases and the J gene lost 3 bases, with 10 bases spanning the gap. Germline loops: CDR1 MDHEN, CDR2 SYDVKM. Produced via immunoSEQ multiplex PCR; TCRdb's table is partial and in-frame only. This sample yields millions of clones, of which roughly 94% are seen a single time; about 1.1% belongs to the top ten. The chain uses TRBV28 and TRBJ1-1; D possibly corresponds to TRBD1 (6 bases). The TCR sequence derives from a man between 18 and 35 years old in good health. Sequences were obtained from naive CD8+ T cells sorted from blood. CDR3 sequence: CASSLGQGYTEAFF. DNA of the CDR3: TGTGCCAGCAGTTTAGGGCAGGGGTACACTGAAGCTTTCTTT.